One and the same sample provided the 23 T cell receptor beta chains below, sequenced in a study of Graves' ophthalmopathy and Graves' hyperthyroidism. Amplified TCR beta CDR3 regions were obtained using RNA transcripts as template. An initial RT-PCR round employing HTBI primers preceded a second-round multiplex PCR. TCRdb re-analysed the multiplex PCR reads in MiXCR, keeping a single row per CDR3 protein. The repertoire holds more than 550,000 distinct CDR3 sequences, under 50% seen once, with over 2.5% in the top ten. The sequencing sample was made of peripheral blood. The source is an adult man with Graves' ophthalmopathy.

With regard to this clonotype: This may be a read error, as it is one base from a much larger clone. The rearrangement joins TRBV19 to TRBJ2-5, with 8 bases that match TRBD2. The CDR3 covers 15 residues. Germline CDR1 reads LNHDA; CDR2 reads SQIVND (reference sequence). Here the CDR3 reads CASSIAGRDGEIQYF. The CDR3 nucleotides are TGTGCCAGTAGTATCGCCGGGAGGGATGGGGAGATCCAGTACTTC.

The V call is TRBV12-3 or TRBV12-4, the J call TRBJ2-7, with no clear D. Trimming cost V 4 bases and J 2 bases, with 18 bases left between them. The CDR3 totals 16 residues. The CDR3 protein is CASSYSIFPDPYEQYF. CDR3 DNA sequence: TGTGCCAGCAGTTACTCGATTTTTCCAGATCCCTACGAGCAGTACTTC.

Details on this clonotype: This may be a read error, as it is one base from a much larger clone. This sequence joins TRBV7-8 and TRBJ1-2, with 7 bases that match TRBD1. CDR3 length: 13 amino acids. Germline V gene sequence: CDR1 SGHVS, CDR2 FQNEAQ. For the CDR3, the DNA is TGTACCAGCAGCCAAGACAGGGAGGTCGGCTACACCTTC. Encoded protein: CTSSQDREVGYTF.

CDR3 residues: CSVLRSGTAVLTF. CDR3 nucleotide sequence: TGCAGCGTTCTGCGGTCTGGGACAGCTGTCCTGACTTTC. The J gene is TRBJ2-6, the V gene TRBV29-1; 7 positions match TRBD1. V lost 5 bases, J lost 13 bases, and 11 bases stayed unmatched. The length of the CDR3 is 13 residues. CDR1 SQVTM and CDR2 ANQGSEA come from the germline V gene.

This clonotype was detected many times. The chain joins TRBV9 to TRBJ2-7, with 7 bases fitting TRBD1. Germline-derived CDR1 and CDR2 are SGDLS and YYNGEE. The CDR3 has 14 amino acids. V was pared by 3 bases and J by 2 bases, with 5 bases of the junction left unmatched. This CDR3 reads CASSAGQDAYEQYF. The CDR3 DNA follows: TGTGCCAGCAGCGCTGGACAGGACGCCTACGAGCAGTACTTC.

The chain has TRBV7-9 and TRBJ1-2, with 9 bases that match TRBD1. V shed 5 bases, J shed 6 bases, and the junction held 10 bases outside the gene matches. The germline CDR1 and CDR2 sequences are SEHNR and FQNEAQ (reference sequence). This CDR3 comprises 15 residues. The CDR3 DNA reads as TGTGCCAGCAGCCCCCCCCGGACAGGGGAAAATGGCTACACCTTC. Translating it yields CASSPPRTGENGYTF.

In this sample, this clonotype turned up a few times. The CDR3 coding sequence is TGTGCCAGCAGCGTAGGAGCCGGAAAGTATAGCAATCAGCCCCAGCATTTT. This translates into CASSVGAGKYSNQPQHF. The chain carries TRBV9 and TRBJ1-5, with unresolved D. The germline CDR1 and CDR2 sequences are SGDLS and YYNGEE. This CDR3 region has 17 residues. The V end lost 0 bases, the J end lost 0 bases, and 13 bases lay between the germline ends.

With regard to this clonotype: A much larger clone sits a single nucleotide away, making a read error possible. V gene TRBV25-1 combines with J gene TRBJ1-5, with D possibly TRBD1 on 5 matching bases. Germline assignment: CDR1 MGHDK and CDR2 SYGVNS. The CDR3 is 16 residues long. Trimming cost V 6 bases and J 3 bases, with 18 bases left between them. CDR3 protein: CASSLVGGRANQPQHF. In DNA form, the CDR3 reads TGTGCCAGCAGCTTAGTGGGGGGAAGAGCCAATCAGCCCCAGCATTTT.

This clonotype was counted only a few times. J is TRBJ2-7 and V is TRBV5-1; TRBD1 matches at 9 bases. The length of the CDR3 is 16 residues. V gave up 4 bases and J gave up 2 bases; unmatched junction bases: 10. CDR1 and CDR2 (germline): SGHRS, YFSETQ. CDR3 sequence reads: CASSISRDRVAYEQYF. CDR3 DNA: TGCGCCAGCAGCATTAGCCGGGACAGGGTGGCCTACGAGCAGTACTTC.

This clonotype was found a few times. CDR3 in amino acids: CASSTMGGNTGELFF. Written as DNA, the CDR3 is TGCGCCAGCAGCACGATGGGGGGGAACACCGGGGAGCTGTTTTTT. V and J are TRBV5-1 and TRBJ2-2; D possibly corresponds to TRBD2 (6 bases). Trimming pared 4 bases from V and 1 base from J, leaving 11 bases between. Germline V gene lookup returns CDR1 SGHRS and CDR2 YFSETQ. The CDR3 length is 15 residues.

This clonotype was counted only a few times. This rearrangement joins TRBV4-1 to TRBJ2-7; TRBD1 matches 9 bases. This CDR3 has 15 residues. Germline lookup yields CDR1 MGHRA and CDR2 YSYEKL. The trim removed 3 bases at V and 6 bases at J, leaving 9 bases unmatched. The CDR3, as DNA: TGCGCCAGCAGCCAGTCCGGGACAGGGTCGATCGAGCAGTACTTC. It specifies CASSQSGTGSIEQYF.

The chain uses TRBV5-4 and TRBJ1-5; the D is unclear. The V gene lost 1 base and the J gene lost 14 bases, with 16 bases spanning the gap. The CDR3 spans 13 residues. Germline CDR1 is SGHNT and CDR2 is YYREEE (reference sequence). The CDR3: CASSLNSAAYEHF. CDR3 sequence (DNA): TGTGCCAGCAGCTTGAACAGTGCGGCCTACGAGCATTTT.

This clonotype was detected many times. V is TRBV7-3 and J is TRBJ2-6; 7 bases match TRBD2. This CDR3 has 16 amino acids. V was clipped by 5 bases and J by 0 bases; unmatched bases: 4. Germline CDR1 reads SGHTA; CDR2 reads FQGTGA. CDR3 DNA: TGTGCCAGCAGCCCGCGGGGGACCTCTGGGGCCAACGTCCTGACTTTC. Amino acids: CASSPRGTSGANVLTF.

There are many counts of this clonotype. The rearrangement joins TRBV12-3 or TRBV12-4 to TRBJ1-5, with D unclear. V was trimmed by 9 bases and J by 6 bases, leaving 12 bases between them. The CDR3 is made up of 12 amino acids. The CDR3 nucleotides read TGTGCCAGTGGTGGGGTTGCTCAGCCCCAGCATTTT. Translated: CASGGVAQPQHF.

CDR3 residues: CSATPGDSYEQYF. As DNA, the CDR3 is TGCAGCGCTACACCGGGCGACTCCTACGAGCAGTACTTC. This rearrangement joins TRBV29-1 to TRBJ2-7; no firm D call. The CDR3 has 13 amino acids. V dropped 7 bases and J dropped 0 bases, with 13 bases sitting between them. Germline CDR1 and CDR2: SQVTM and ANQGSEA.

Ten or more counts support this clonotype. The chain uses TRBV6-1 and TRBJ1-1; 8 bases agree with TRBD1. This CDR3 contains 13 residues. Germline CDR1 and CDR2: MNHNS and SASEGT. Trimming took 6 bases from V and 4 from J; bases not matched to a gene: 4. In nucleotides, the CDR3 is TGTGCCAGCAGAGACACAGGGGGCACTGAAGCTTTCTTT. This gives the protein CASRDTGGTEAFF.

With respect to this clonotype: Since a much larger clone is just one base distant, this may be a read error. The chain uses TRBV2 and TRBJ2-7, with TRBD1 as a possible D gene (6 bases). The CDR3 is 15 amino acids. V lost 6 bases, J lost 1 base, and 16 bases lay in between. Per the germline V gene, CDR1 is SNHLY and CDR2 is FYNNEI. Here the CDR3 DNA reads TGTGCCAGCAGCAGTACCCGGGACATGTCCTACGAGCAGTACTTC. Encoded protein: CASSSTRDMSYEQYF. Full variable domain (outside the CDR3, taken from reference TRBV2 and TRBJ2-7): EPEVTQTPSHQVTQMGQEVILRCVPISNHLYFYWYRQILGQKVEFLVSFYNNEISEKSEIFDDQFSVERPDGSNFTLKIRSTKLEDSAMYFCASSSTRDMSYEQYFGPGTRLTVT.

With respect to this clonotype: A much more abundant neighbour one base away suggests this may be a read error. CDR3 sequence (DNA): TGCGCCAGCAGCTCGGCATGGGACAGGAACACTGAAGCTTTCTTT. Translation: CASSSAWDRNTEAFF. This rearrangement joins TRBV5-1 to TRBJ1-1; 7 bases agree with TRBD1. CDR1 and CDR2 (germline): SGHRS, YFSETQ. Trimming took 3 bases from V and 1 from J; bases not matched to a gene: 6. This CDR3 has 15 residues.

The sample holds many counts of this clonotype. V is TRBV5-8 and J is TRBJ1-1, with 9 bases fitting TRBD1. After removal of 10 bases from V and 4 bases from J, the junction contained 8 bases not matched to a gene. CDR1 is SGHTS and CDR2 is YDEGEE in the germline V gene. The CDR3 extends over 13 amino acids. The CDR3 reads CAYHRGLGTEAFF. DNA of the CDR3: TGTGCCTACCACAGGGGGCTGGGCACTGAAGCTTTCTTT.

For this clonotype: A much more abundant neighbour one base away suggests this may be a read error. The chain joins TRBV20-1 to TRBJ1-2, with D maybe TRBD1 (5 bases). Trimming took 5 bases from V and 8 from J, leaving 21 bases between them. The CDR3 totals 14 residues. CDR1 DFQATT and CDR2 SNEGSKA come from the germline V gene (reference sequence). The CDR3: CSAFGQGGGGGYTF. The CDR3 region has the DNA TGCAGTGCTTTCGGCCAGGGCGGCGGAGGGGGCTACACCTTC.

The sample holds many counts of this clonotype. The CDR3 reads CASSFARDRLARETQYF. DNA of the CDR3: TGTGCCAGCAGCTTCGCTAGGGACCGACTAGCGCGGGAGACCCAGTACTTC. The J gene is TRBJ2-5, the V gene TRBV12-3 or TRBV12-4, with 8 bases lining up with TRBD2. The CDR3 runs to 17 residues. J was trimmed by 5 bases and V by 6 bases; bases with no gene match: 17.

The chain recombines TRBV7-2 with TRBJ2-3, with 7 positions matching TRBD2. From germline, CDR1 is SGHTA and CDR2 FQGNSA. J was trimmed by 5 bases and V by 5 bases; bases with no gene match: 16. The CDR3 sequence is 17 residues long. The DNA of the CDR3 is TGTGCCAGCAGCCTCCTATGGGACTACCCGGGTAAAGATACGCAGTATTTT. As protein: CASSLLWDYPGKDTQYF.

The sample holds many counts of this clonotype. The V and J genes are TRBV29-1 and TRBJ2-7; possibly TRBD1 or TRBD2 for D (6 bases each). Per the germline V gene, CDR1 is SQVTM and CDR2 is ANQGSEA. The CDR3 has 12 amino acids. V dropped 4 bases and J dropped 6 bases, with 13 bases sitting between them. CDR3 sequence (DNA): TGCAGCGTTGTCCCAACGGGGGCCGAGCAGTACTTC. It codes for CSVVPTGAEQYF.